The next 7 T cell receptor beta chains were all read from a single sample in a study of cytomegalovirus exposure and HLA in healthy donors. Primers: 60 Vbeta forward and 13 Jbeta reverse. Sequencing was performed with immunoSEQ multiplex PCR; in TCRdb, only in-frame clones are kept and a portion is missing. The sample shows 150,000 to 200,000 clones, 79% of them seen only once. Sequenced sample: PBMCs. These receptor sequences come from a woman aged 45 to 65 in good health and CMV-seronegative.

The V and J genes are TRBV7-9 and TRBJ1-5, with D possibly being TRBD1 (6 bases). CDR1 and CDR2 (germline): SEHNR, FQNEAQ (reference sequence). The CDR3 has 15 residues. Trimming took 5 bases from V and 7 from J, leaving 18 bases between them. CDR3 amino acids: CASSRFRGSEQPQHF. The CDR3 nucleotides are TGTGCCAGCAGCCGTTTCAGGGGCTCAGAGCAGCCCCAGCATTTT.

CDR3 residues: CASTKREGYNEQFF. The CDR3 nucleotides read TGTGCCAGCACTAAGCGGGAGGGCTACAATGAGCAGTTCTTC. This chain connects TRBV6-6 to TRBJ2-1; 10 nucleotides match TRBD2. V lost 7 bases to trimming and J lost 3 bases; unmatched junction nucleotides: 3. CDR3 length: 14 amino acids. Germline V CDR1 and CDR2: MNHNY, SVGAGI (reference sequence).

This clone was seen a single time. The CDR3 region has the DNA TGTGCCAGCACCTCGGGGGGGGACAGTGGTTCACCCCTCCACTTT. Translated: CASTSGGDSGSPLHF. V usage is TRBV5-5 and J usage is TRBJ1-6; 7 positions agree with TRBD1. The CDR3 length is 15 residues. The germline CDR1 and CDR2 sequences are SGHKS and YYEKEE (reference sequence). V dropped 6 bases and J dropped 9; count of bases not matched to a gene: 12.

CDR3 nucleotide sequence: TGCAGCGTTGGAACTACTAGCGAATGGAACACCGGGGAGCTGTTTTTT. Its protein product is CSVGTTSEWNTGELFF. V and J are TRBV29-1 and TRBJ2-2; 7 nucleotides match TRBD2. There are 16 residues in the CDR3. The junction had 9 bases not matched to a gene; V was cut back by 4 bases and J by 1 base. Germline CDR1 and CDR2: SQVTM and ANQGSEA.

V and J are TRBV30 and TRBJ1-4; maybe TRBD1 (6 bases). Trimming took off 2 bases at V and 3 bases at J, with 13 bases between the two ends. The CDR3 is made up of 15 amino acids. CDR1 is GTSNPN, CDR2 SVGIG, per germline (reference sequence). As DNA, the CDR3 is TGTGCCTGGAGTTTAGGACAGTCGTCTAATGAAAAACTGTTTTTT. Protein sequence: CAWSLGQSSNEKLFF.

The chain recombines TRBV9 with TRBJ1-6; no firm D call. The CDR3 sequence is 15 residues long. Germline V gene sequence: CDR1 SGDLS, CDR2 YYNGEE. Trimming left V 0 bases short and J 6 bases short, with 10 bases between. CDR3 protein: CASSVDPTGNSPLHF. The CDR3 DNA reads as TGTGCCAGCAGCGTAGACCCGACGGGTAATTCACCCCTCCACTTT.

This chain joins TRBV18 and TRBJ1-1; D is possibly TRBD1 (5 bases). Germline CDR1 is KGHSH and CDR2 is LQKENI. V was clipped by 3 bases and J by 1 base, with 12 bases between them. CDR3 length equals 15 residues. CDR3 bases: TGTGCCAGCTCACCCCCAGGGAACCAGAACACTGAAGCTTTCTTT. It specifies CASSPPGNQNTEAFF.